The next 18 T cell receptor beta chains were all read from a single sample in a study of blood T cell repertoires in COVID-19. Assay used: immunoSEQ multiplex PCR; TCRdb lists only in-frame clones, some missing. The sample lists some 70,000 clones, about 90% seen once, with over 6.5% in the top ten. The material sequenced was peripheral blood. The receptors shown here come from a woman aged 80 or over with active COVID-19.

CDR3 amino acids: CASRVASGSQYEQYF. The CDR3 DNA is TGTGCCAGCAGAGTCGCTAGCGGGAGTCAATACGAGCAGTACTTC. The rearrangement joins TRBV5-4 to TRBJ2-7; 10 bases are a match to TRBD2. The junction had 9 bases not matched to a gene; V was cut back by 5 bases and J by 4 bases. The CDR3 has 15 amino acids. Per the germline V gene, CDR1 is SGHNT and CDR2 is YYREEE (reference sequence).

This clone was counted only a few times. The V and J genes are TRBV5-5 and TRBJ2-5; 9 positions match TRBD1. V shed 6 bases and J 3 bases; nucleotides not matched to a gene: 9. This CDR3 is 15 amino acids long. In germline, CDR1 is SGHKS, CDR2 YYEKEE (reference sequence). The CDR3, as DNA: TGTGCCAGCACTCCGGTAGGGACAGGGAAAGAGACCCAGTACTTC. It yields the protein CASTPVGTGKETQYF.

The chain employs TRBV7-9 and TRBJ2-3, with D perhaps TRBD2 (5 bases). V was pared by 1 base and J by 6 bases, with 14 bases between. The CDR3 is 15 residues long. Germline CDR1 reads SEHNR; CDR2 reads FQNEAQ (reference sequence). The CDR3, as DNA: TGTGCCAGCAGCTTAGTGGTCGGGGATGGGGATACGCAGTATTTT. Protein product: CASSLVVGDGDTQYF.

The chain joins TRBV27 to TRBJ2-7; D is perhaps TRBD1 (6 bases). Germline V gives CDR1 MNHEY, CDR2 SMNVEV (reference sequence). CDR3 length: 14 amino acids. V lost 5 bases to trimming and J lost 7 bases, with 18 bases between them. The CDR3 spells CASSTRDKLREQYF. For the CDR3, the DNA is TGTGCCAGCAGTACCCGGGACAAGCTTCGGGAGCAGTACTTC.

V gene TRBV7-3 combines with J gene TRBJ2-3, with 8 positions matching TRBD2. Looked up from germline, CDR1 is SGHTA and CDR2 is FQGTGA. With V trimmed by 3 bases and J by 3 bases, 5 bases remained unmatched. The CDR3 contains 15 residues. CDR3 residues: CASSLQPGGTDTQYF. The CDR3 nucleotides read TGTGCCAGCAGCTTGCAACCGGGGGGGACAGATACGCAGTATTTT.

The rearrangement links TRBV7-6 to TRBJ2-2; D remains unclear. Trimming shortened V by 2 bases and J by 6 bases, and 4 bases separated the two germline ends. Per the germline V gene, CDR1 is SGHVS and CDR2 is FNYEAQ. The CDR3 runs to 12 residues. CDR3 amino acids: CASSLLPGELFF. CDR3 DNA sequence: TGTGCCAGCAGCTTACTTCCCGGGGAGCTGTTTTTT.

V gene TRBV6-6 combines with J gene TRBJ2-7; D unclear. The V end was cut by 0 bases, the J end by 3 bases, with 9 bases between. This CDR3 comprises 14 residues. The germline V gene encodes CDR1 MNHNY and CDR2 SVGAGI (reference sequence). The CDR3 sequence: CASSYSPALYEQYF. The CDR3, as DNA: TGTGCCAGCAGTTACTCGCCAGCGCTCTACGAGCAGTACTTC.

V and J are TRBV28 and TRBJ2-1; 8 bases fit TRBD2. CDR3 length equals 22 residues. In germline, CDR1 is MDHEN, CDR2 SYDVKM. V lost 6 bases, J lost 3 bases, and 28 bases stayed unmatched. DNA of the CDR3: TGTGCCAGCAGCCAGACGTACACAATTTCGTCGGCTACTAGCGGAATCTACAATGAGCAGTTCTTC. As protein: CASSQTYTISSATSGIYNEQFF.

CDR3 sequence: CASSPRLLASNEQFF. CDR3 DNA: TGTGCCAGCAGCCCCCGATTGTTAGCGAGCAATGAGCAGTTCTTC. The rearrangement uses TRBV9 and TRBJ2-1; D perhaps matches TRBD2 (5 bases). V was trimmed by 4 bases and J by 6 bases, leaving 17 bases between them. The CDR3 sequence is 15 residues long. CDR1 SGDLS and CDR2 YYNGEE come from the germline V gene.

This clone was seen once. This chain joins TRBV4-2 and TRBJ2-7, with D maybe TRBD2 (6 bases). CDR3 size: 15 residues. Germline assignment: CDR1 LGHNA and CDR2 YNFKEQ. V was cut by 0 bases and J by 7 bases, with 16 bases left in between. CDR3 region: CASSQDWGELREQYF. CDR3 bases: TGTGCCAGCAGCCAAGATTGGGGGGAACTAAGGGAGCAGTACTTC.

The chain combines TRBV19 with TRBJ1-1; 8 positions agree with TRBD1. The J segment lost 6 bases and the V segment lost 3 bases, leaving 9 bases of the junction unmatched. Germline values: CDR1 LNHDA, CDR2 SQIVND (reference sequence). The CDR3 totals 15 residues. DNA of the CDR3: TGTGCCAGTAGTATCACCTGGACAGGGACGGCTGAAGCTTTCTTT. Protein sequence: CASSITWTGTAEAFF.

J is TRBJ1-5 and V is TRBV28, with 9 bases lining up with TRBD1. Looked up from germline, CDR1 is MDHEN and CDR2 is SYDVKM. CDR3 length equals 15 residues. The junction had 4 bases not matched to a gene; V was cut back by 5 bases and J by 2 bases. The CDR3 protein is CASSLNRGRNQPQHF. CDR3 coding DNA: TGTGCCAGCAGTCTTAACAGGGGGCGCAATCAGCCCCAGCATTTT.

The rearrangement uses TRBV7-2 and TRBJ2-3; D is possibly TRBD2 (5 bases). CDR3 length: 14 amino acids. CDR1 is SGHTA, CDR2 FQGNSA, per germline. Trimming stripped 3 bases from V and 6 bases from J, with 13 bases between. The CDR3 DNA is TGTGCCAGCAGCTTTATGGGAAGGACTGATACGCAGTATTTT. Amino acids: CASSFMGRTDTQYF.

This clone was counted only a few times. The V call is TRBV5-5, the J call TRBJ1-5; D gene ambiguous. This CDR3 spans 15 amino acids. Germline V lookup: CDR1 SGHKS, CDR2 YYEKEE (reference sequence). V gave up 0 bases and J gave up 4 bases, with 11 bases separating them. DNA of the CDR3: TGTGCCAGCAGCTTGGTCGGACTTGGGAATCAGCCCCAGCATTTT. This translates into CASSLVGLGNQPQHF.

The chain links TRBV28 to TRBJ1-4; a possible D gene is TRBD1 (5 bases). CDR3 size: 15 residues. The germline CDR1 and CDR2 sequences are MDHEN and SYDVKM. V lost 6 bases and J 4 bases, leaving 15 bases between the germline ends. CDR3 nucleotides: TGTGCCAGCAGCCTTAGGAACAGGTATAATGAAAAACTGTTTTTT. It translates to CASSLRNRYNEKLFF.

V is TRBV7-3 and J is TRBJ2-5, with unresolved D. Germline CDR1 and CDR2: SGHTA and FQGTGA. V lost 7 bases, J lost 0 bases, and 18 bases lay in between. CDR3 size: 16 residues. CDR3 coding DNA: TGTGCCAGCACCCCGGGTGGCGGCCCCTACCAAGAGACCCAGTACTTC. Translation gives CASTPGGGPYQETQYF.

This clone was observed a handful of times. CDR3 nucleotides: TGTGCCAGTGGAGGGACAGGGGGCAATAACGTCAATGAGCAGTTCTTC. Its protein product is CASGGTGGNNVNEQFF. The rearrangement uses TRBV19 and TRBJ2-1; 12 positions agree with TRBD1. This CDR3 is built from 16 residues. J gave up 6 bases and V 8 bases, and 11 bases lay outside the gene matches. Per germline, CDR1 LNHDA and CDR2 SQIVND (reference sequence).

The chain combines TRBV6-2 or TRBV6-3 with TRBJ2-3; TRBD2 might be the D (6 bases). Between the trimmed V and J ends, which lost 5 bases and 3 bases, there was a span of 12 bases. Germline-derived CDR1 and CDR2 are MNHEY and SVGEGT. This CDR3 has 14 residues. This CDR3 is CASSRASETDTQYF. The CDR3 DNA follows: TGTGCCAGCAGTCGGGCTAGCGAGACAGATACGCAGTATTTT.